Below, one T cell receptor beta chain is given with its context. What it binds is not known. These data are taken from a study of T cell responses to AZD1222 COVID-19 vaccine. Overall study findings and caveats: Regions left unmutated in variants are reportedly the target of nearly half of spike-specific TCRs. Increases in Spike-specific TCR breadth and depth were seen after two AZD1222 doses. The donor cohort was predominantly white British with a female majority, and clonal diversity may have been underestimated.

Trimming took 10 bases from V and 4 from J, leaving 14 bases between them. Germline V lookup: CDR1 MNHEY, CDR2 SVGAGI. The CDR3 consists of 12 residues. Both about-4-week and about-12-week second-dose recipients were combined. Sequencing was performed with immunoSEQ multiplex PCR; in TCRdb, only in-frame clones are kept and a portion is missing. The table lists about 69,000 clones, approximately 80% of them singletons. This chain joins TRBV6-5 and TRBJ2-7; D uncertain. This receptor was identified in an adult who received the AZD1222 COVID-19 vaccine. Source: peripheral blood, taken 28 days after the second AZD1222 dose. The CDR3 here is CATAKVPYEQYF. CDR3 sequence (DNA): TGTGCCACCGCGAAGGTCCCTTACGAGCAGTACTTC.